This entry describes one T cell receptor beta chain. The data derive from a study of blood T cell repertoires in COVID-19. Looking at the study overall: PBMCs, B-cell-depleted T cells, or T cells provided the cDNA or gDNA that made up the material.

Per the germline V gene, CDR1 is SGHTA and CDR2 is FQGNSA. CDR3 length: 15 amino acids. The trim removed 5 bases at V and 5 bases at J, leaving 3 bases unmatched. Libraries were prepared by immunoSEQ multiplex PCR; TCRdb keeps only in-frame clonotypes and omits some of them. The sample has roughly 190,000 clones, around 90% seen once. The TCR originated in a human donor in a cohort sampled during active COVID-19. The V gene is TRBV7-2, the J gene TRBJ2-4; 13 bases match TRBD2. The sequenced sample consisted of peripheral blood. CDR3 loop: CASSPTSGGQNIQYF. DNA for the CDR3: TGTGCCAGCAGCCCGACTAGCGGGGGGCAAAACATTCAGTACTTC.